Shown below are 19 T cell receptor beta chains from a single sample sequenced in a study of blood T cell repertoires in COVID-19. Measured with immunoSEQ multiplex PCR; TCRdb has only the in-frame clones, and not every one. This sample yields around 130,000 clones, of which about 83% are seen a single time; 7% to 9.5% belongs to the top ten. The sample consisted of peripheral blood. The receptors shown here come from a young man with COVID-19, enrolled during active disease.

This chain uses TRBV3-1 (or the pseudogene TRBV3-2) with TRBJ1-1; D is possibly TRBD1 (6 bases). This CDR3 contains 14 residues. V shed 4 bases and J shed 5 bases, with 14 bases lying between them. The germline V gene encodes CDR1 LGHDT and CDR2 YNNKEL (reference sequence). Here the CDR3 DNA reads TGTGCCAGCAGCCCACAGGGATTGTTAACTGAAGCTTTCTTT. Protein product: CASSPQGLLTEAFF.

The chain links TRBV28 to TRBJ2-3, with a weak D call TRBD2 (5 bases). The germline V gene has CDR1 MDHEN and CDR2 SYDVKM. V was pared by 6 bases and J by 1 base, with 14 bases between. This CDR3 is built from 15 residues. This CDR3 reads CASRPRTSRTDTQYF. CDR3 in DNA: TGTGCCAGCAGGCCCCGGACTTCCCGCACAGATACGCAGTATTTT.

V and J are TRBV7-6 and TRBJ2-3, with D unclear. Trimming took 1 base from V and 3 from J, leaving 5 bases between them. The CDR3 is 13 amino acids. The germline V gene encodes CDR1 SGHVS and CDR2 FNYEAQ. DNA for the CDR3: TGTGCCAGCAGCTTAGTCCAGACAGATACGCAGTATTTT. Protein: CASSLVQTDTQYF.

The chain employs TRBV7-9 and TRBJ2-7; a possible D gene is TRBD1 (5 bases). With 4 bases removed from V and 4 bases from J, the gap between germline ends came to 11 bases. Germline assignment: CDR1 SEHNR and CDR2 FQNEAQ (reference sequence). The CDR3 length is 13 residues. The CDR3 is CASSSGRAYEQYF. The CDR3 nucleotides read TGTGCCAGCAGCTCAGGCAGGGCTTACGAGCAGTACTTC.

J is TRBJ2-1 and V is TRBV11-2; D unresolved. There are 12 residues in the CDR3. CDR1 and CDR2 from the germline V gene are SGHAT and FQNNGV. V lost 5 bases, J lost 10 bases, and 12 bases lay in between. CDR3 DNA sequence: TGTGCCAGCAGCACACGATTCACCGAGCAGTTCTTC. It specifies CASSTRFTEQFF.

This sequence joins TRBV19 and TRBJ2-5, with D possibly TRBD1 on 5 matching bases. The CDR3 contains 12 residues. Deletions cut 10 bases from V and 5 bases from J, with 14 bases between. The V gene's germline CDR1 is LNHDA and CDR2 SQIVND (reference sequence). In DNA form, the CDR3 reads TGTGCCACCCAGGGCCAAGCGGAGACCCAGTACTTC. This gives the protein CATQGQAETQYF.

This chain connects TRBV24-1 to TRBJ2-7; TRBD1 matches at 7 bases. The length of the CDR3 is 16 residues. Germline V gene sequence: CDR1 KGHDR, CDR2 SFDVKD. With 2 bases clipped from V and 4 bases from J, the junction kept 10 bases outside the gene matches. The CDR3 DNA follows: TGTGCCACCAGTGATTGCTTGGCAGGGGGTAGTTACGAGCAGTACTTC. Amino acids: CATSDCLAGGSYEQYF.

The chain uses TRBV10-1 and TRBJ2-7; D might be TRBD1 (5 bases). The CDR3 totals 14 residues. The V gene lost 2 bases and the J gene lost 6 bases, with 14 bases spanning the gap. Per germline, CDR1 WNHNN and CDR2 SYGVQD (reference sequence). CDR3: CASSEGWQGSEQYF. CDR3 in DNA: TGCGCCAGCAGTGAGGGTTGGCAGGGAAGCGAGCAGTACTTC.

This chain uses TRBV4-1 with TRBJ2-7; 10 bases line up with TRBD2. The CDR3 sequence is 16 residues long. Germline CDR1 reads MGHRA; CDR2 reads YSYEKL. Trimming at V came to 4 bases and at J to 1 base, leaving 7 bases not matched to a gene. CDR3 loop: CASSPGSGRESYEQYF. CDR3 nucleotides: TGCGCCAGCAGCCCCGGCAGCGGGAGGGAATCCTACGAGCAGTACTTC.

The CDR3 nucleotides are TGTGCCAGCTCCAGGGAATCAGATACGCAGTATTTT. It is translated as CASSRESDTQYF. This rearrangement joins TRBV2 to TRBJ2-3; D may be TRBD1 (5 bases). Trimming took 8 bases from V and 4 from J, leaving 10 bases between them. The CDR3 contains 12 residues. CDR1 is SNHLY and CDR2 is FYNNEI in the germline V gene.

This clone was picked up one time. The rearrangement uses TRBV15 and TRBJ2-7, with D perhaps matching TRBD1 (6 bases). Germline values: CDR1 LNHNV, CDR2 YYDKDF (reference sequence). V shed 1 base and J shed 2 bases, with 12 bases lying between them. This CDR3 region has 15 residues. CDR3: CATSRARRGTYEQYF. CDR3 sequence (DNA): TGTGCCACCAGCAGAGCACGCAGGGGCACCTACGAGCAGTACTTC.

The chain joins TRBV9 to TRBJ2-2, with D hard to call. The CDR3 extends over 16 amino acids. The V and J ends lost 0 bases and 7 bases respectively, with 16 bases between them. The germline V gene encodes CDR1 SGDLS and CDR2 YYNGEE. CDR3 residues: CASSVASSRDGGELFF. DNA for the CDR3: TGTGCCAGCAGCGTAGCATCCTCTAGAGACGGCGGGGAGCTGTTTTTT.

The chain recombines TRBV2 with TRBJ2-6; D ambiguous. The germline V gene has CDR1 SNHLY and CDR2 FYNNEI. V was shortened by 9 bases and J by 1 base, with 7 bases between the two germline ends. The CDR3 covers 13 residues. This CDR3 is CAREKSGANVLTF. The CDR3 DNA is TGTGCCAGGGAGAAATCTGGGGCCAACGTCCTGACTTTC.

The chain links TRBV30 to TRBJ2-1; 7 bases agree with TRBD2. Trimming cost V 8 bases and J 15 bases; bases outside gene matches: 16. The germline V gene encodes CDR1 GTSNPN and CDR2 SVGIG (reference sequence). The CDR3 spans 12 residues. The chain's CDR3 is CAGTPRRTSMFF. In DNA form, the CDR3 reads TGTGCCGGCACCCCCCGGAGGACTAGTATGTTCTTC.

The V call is TRBV7-2, the J call TRBJ2-1; 10 nucleotides line up with TRBD2. Germline CDR1 and CDR2: SGHTA and FQGNSA. This CDR3 contains 17 residues. V was pared by 6 bases and J by 10 bases, with 18 bases of the junction left unmatched. The CDR3 DNA reads as TGTGCCAGCAGTCCCGGGCCAGCGGGAGGGCCTTGGGGAGAGCAGTTCTTC. Translation: CASSPGPAGGPWGEQFF.

The V and J genes are TRBV29-1 and TRBJ1-2; no firm D call. Germline CDR1 reads SQVTM; CDR2 reads ANQGSEA. Trimming removed 1 base at V and 8 bases at J, with 11 bases between. The CDR3 has 12 amino acids. CDR3 in DNA: TGCAGCGTTGAAGGGCGACTGATGGGCTACACCTTC. Its protein is CSVEGRLMGYTF.

V and J are TRBV5-4 and TRBJ2-1, with TRBD2 matching over 12 bases. The V gene's germline CDR1 is SGHNT and CDR2 YYREEE (reference sequence). The CDR3 extends over 15 amino acids. Germline trimming cut 4 bases from V and 9 bases from J; bases unmatched to any gene: 8. CDR3 in amino acids: CASSTPLAGGSEQFF. The DNA of the CDR3 is TGTGCCAGCAGCACCCCCCTAGCGGGAGGGAGTGAGCAGTTCTTC. The variable domain in full, with the rest retrieved from reference TRBV5-4 and TRBJ2-1, is ETGVTQSPTHLIKTRGQQVTLRCSSQSGHNTVSWYQQALGQGPQFIFQYYREEENGRGNFPPRFSGLQFPNYSSELNVNALELDDSALYLCASSTPLAGGSEQFFGPGTRLTVL.

The J gene is TRBJ1-4, the V gene TRBV6-2 or TRBV6-3; tentatively, D is TRBD1 (6 bases). This CDR3 region has 16 residues. Germline lookup yields CDR1 MNHEY and CDR2 SVGEGT. V was cut by 0 bases and J by 7 bases, with 15 bases left in between. Here the CDR3 reads CASSYSSTGSSEKLFF. The CDR3, as DNA: TGTGCCAGCAGTTACTCTTCCACAGGGTCTAGTGAAAAACTGTTTTTT.

J is TRBJ1-3 and V is TRBV6-5; weak D call: TRBD1 (6 bases). Germline V CDR1 and CDR2: MNHEY, SVGAGI. The V end lost 6 bases, the J end lost 2 bases, and 14 bases lay between the germline ends. The CDR3 totals 15 residues. The CDR3 coding sequence is TGTGCCAGCAGGTCCGGGACAATTACTGGAAACACCATATATTTT. Translating it yields CASRSGTITGNTIYF.